Shown below are 29 T cell receptor beta chains from a single sample sequenced in a study of sequential checkpoint blockade in melanoma (dated 2019 in TCRdb). What this sample's treatment or condition label stands for: randomized to nivolumab then ipilimumab (arm A) or the reverse (arm B). Libraries were made using the immunoSEQ multiplex PCR assay. TCRdb took this table from immuneACCESS and kept in-frame rearrangements with V and J called. Such tables lack part of the clones; where checked against another copy, unresolved V genes explain under half of the gap, and the rest is unexplained. Within this sample are approximately 5,000 clones, with about 70% of them counted one time only. Approximately 30% of the sample comes from the top ten. The sequencing used CD8+ T cells sorted from blood (inferred from file names), collected from a patient given nivolumab and ipilimumab in sequence. These receptors came from a human donor with melanoma.

The chain combines TRBV9 with TRBJ2-5; TRBD2 agrees at 11 bases. This CDR3 has 17 residues. Trimming cost V 4 bases and J 5 bases; bases outside gene matches: 13. CDR1 is SGDLS, CDR2 YYNGEE, per germline. CDR3 sequence: CASSSPLIAGGGETQYF. CDR3 DNA: TGTGCCAGCAGCTCCCCCCTAATAGCGGGAGGGGGGGAGACCCAGTACTTC.

The chain employs TRBV9 and TRBJ2-1; D uncertain. Trimming removed 2 bases at V and 7 bases at J, with 13 bases between. This CDR3 is 14 amino acids long. Germline CDR1 is SGDLS and CDR2 is YYNGEE. The CDR3 coding sequence is TGTGCCAGCAGCGTTGGTGAACTGAGGAATGAGCAGTTCTTC. Translated: CASSVGELRNEQFF.

The rearrangement joins TRBV13 to TRBJ2-7; possible D gene TRBD2, 6 bases. V lost 6 bases and J lost 7, with 19 bases in between. This CDR3 region has 14 residues. Germline CDR1 reads PRHDT; CDR2 reads FYEKMQ (reference sequence). CDR3 nucleotide sequence: TGTGCCAGCAGTGACCCGGGACTCTCCGGGGAGCAGTACTTC. This translates into CASSDPGLSGEQYF.

The V gene is TRBV29-1, the J gene TRBJ2-7, with D maybe TRBD1 (6 bases). Germline-derived CDR1 and CDR2 are SQVTM and ANQGSEA. The CDR3 runs 14 residues. Trimming pared 6 bases from V and 1 base from J, leaving 16 bases between. This CDR3 reads CSVERGRGSYEQYF. The CDR3, as DNA: TGCAGCGTGGAGAGGGGGAGAGGGTCCTACGAGCAGTACTTC.

CDR3 bases: TGTGCCAGCAGCTCGTTACAGGCCGTATCCTACAATGAGCAGTTCTTC. As protein: CASSSLQAVSYNEQFF. The chain uses TRBV7-9 and TRBJ2-1; perhaps TRBD1 as D (5 bases). Germline V gives CDR1 SEHNR, CDR2 FQNEAQ (reference sequence). V was shortened by 4 bases and J by 1 base, with 14 bases between the two germline ends. The CDR3 contains 16 residues. Looking up the rest from reference TRBV7-9 and TRBJ2-1 gives the full variable domain: DTGVSQNPRHKITKRGQNVTFRCDPISEHNRLYWYRQTLGQGPEFLTYFQNEAQLEKSRLLSDRFSAERPKGSFSTLEIQRTEQGDSAMYLCASSSLQAVSYNEQFFGPGTRLTVL.

This clone was observed a few times. The chain has TRBV2 and TRBJ1-6; TRBD1 is a possible D gene (5 bases). Germline CDR1 reads SNHLY; CDR2 reads FYNNEI. The CDR3 runs 15 residues. The V end lost 8 bases, the J end lost 4 bases, and 15 bases lay between the germline ends. The CDR3 DNA reads as TGTGCCAGCGCCATTACCGGGGGTTATAATTCACCCCTCCACTTT. Amino acids: CASAITGGYNSPLHF.

Only a few counts were recorded for this clone. The chain has TRBV5-1 and TRBJ2-1; D might be TRBD2 (6 bases). V lost 2 bases and J 4 bases, leaving 13 bases between the germline ends. The CDR3 consists of 15 residues. Looked up from germline, CDR1 is SGHRS and CDR2 is YFSETQ. CDR3 protein: CASSLYGGAYNEQFF. The CDR3 coding sequence is TGCGCCAGCAGCTTATACGGGGGAGCATACAATGAGCAGTTCTTC. The full variable domain, with the rest looked up from reference TRBV5-1 and TRBJ2-1, is KAGVTQTPRYLIKTRGQQVTLSCSPISGHRSVSWYQQTPGQGLQFLFEYFSETQRNKGNFPGRFSGRQFSNSRSEMNVSTLELGDSALYLCASSLYGGAYNEQFFGPGTRLTVL.

This clone was observed once. The chain employs TRBV28 and TRBJ1-2; tentatively, D is TRBD1 (6 bases). V gave up 10 bases and J gave up 6 bases, with 9 bases separating them. The CDR3 is made up of 10 amino acids. Germline-derived CDR1 and CDR2 are MDHEN and SYDVKM. CDR3 residues: CATTGNGYTF. The CDR3 coding sequence is TGTGCCACCACAGGGAATGGCTACACCTTC.

The chain combines TRBV4-1 with TRBJ2-5; D is unclear. This CDR3 is 15 amino acids long. CDR1 is MGHRA, CDR2 YSYEKL, per germline. V dropped 0 bases and J dropped 1 base, with 9 bases sitting between them. For the CDR3, the DNA is TGCGCCAGCAGCCAAGATATGCGAGTCCAAGAGACCCAGTACTTC. Residues: CASSQDMRVQETQYF.

The rearrangement uses TRBV10-3 and TRBJ2-7; D not certain. The CDR3 consists of 13 residues. The germline V gene encodes CDR1 ENHRY and CDR2 SYGVKD. The V end was cut by 0 bases, the J end by 1 base, with 4 bases between. CDR3 in amino acids: CAISESMSYEQYF. CDR3 nucleotide sequence: TGTGCCATCAGTGAGTCCATGTCCTACGAGCAGTACTTC.

This chain connects TRBV7-8 to TRBJ1-2, with 7 nucleotides matching TRBD1. The V gene end was trimmed by 1 base and the J gene end by 4 bases; junction bases not matched to a gene: 3. The CDR3 runs to 14 residues. The germline CDR1 and CDR2 sequences are SGHVS and FQNEAQ. The CDR3 DNA is TGTGCCAGCAGCTTAGGGGGACAGTTCTATGGCTACACCTTC. This sequence encodes CASSLGGQFYGYTF.

The chain couples TRBV4-1 to TRBJ2-1; unclear D gene. CDR3 length: 14 amino acids. V was trimmed by 2 bases and J by 3 bases, leaving 8 bases between them. Germline values: CDR1 MGHRA, CDR2 YSYEKL. CDR3 sequence: CASSQTPDYNEQFF. CDR3 in DNA: TGCGCCAGCAGCCAAACCCCAGACTACAATGAGCAGTTCTTC.

In its sample, this clone was seen a few times. The chain has TRBV27 and TRBJ1-5; perhaps TRBD1 as D (6 bases). Between the trimmed V and J ends, which lost 5 bases and 5 bases, there was a span of 19 bases. The V gene's germline CDR1 is MNHEY and CDR2 SMNVEV (reference sequence). The CDR3 spans 16 residues. CDR3 in DNA: TGTGCCAGCAGTCGCCGGGGGGGGCAGGGCCATCAGCCCCAGCATTTT. Translated: CASSRRGGQGHQPQHF.

The V and J genes are TRBV19 and TRBJ2-1, with D possibly being TRBD1 (5 bases). Trimming cost V 6 bases and J 6 bases, with 9 bases left between them. The CDR3 sequence is 12 residues long. Germline CDR1 LNHDA, CDR2 SQIVND (reference sequence). This CDR3 is CASSRVSNEQFF. The DNA of the CDR3 is TGTGCCAGTAGCAGGGTAAGCAATGAGCAGTTCTTC.

This clone showed up just a few times. The rearrangement joins TRBV13 to TRBJ2-5; D is possibly TRBD2 (6 bases). This CDR3 contains 13 residues. V was pared by 5 bases and J by 5 bases, with 12 bases between. Germline CDR1 and CDR2: PRHDT and FYEKMQ (reference sequence). The CDR3 reads CASSPQLAETQYF. The DNA of the CDR3 is TGTGCCAGCAGCCCCCAACTAGCCGAGACCCAGTACTTC.

In its sample, this clone was seen a few times. V is TRBV6-5 and J is TRBJ2-1, with 11 bases identical to TRBD2. Germline V gives CDR1 MNHEY, CDR2 SVGAGI. V lost 4 bases to trimming and J lost 8 bases; unmatched junction nucleotides: 4. This CDR3 comprises 14 residues. DNA of the CDR3: TGTGCCAGCAGTTGGGTTAGCGGGAGGGATGAGCAGTTCTTC. This translates into CASSWVSGRDEQFF.

The table lists this clone with a few counts. This chain joins TRBV27 and TRBJ1-1; D is possibly TRBD1 (6 bases). V shed 3 bases and J shed 1 base, with 9 bases lying between them. There are 14 residues in the CDR3. Germline values: CDR1 MNHEY, CDR2 SMNVEV (reference sequence). This CDR3 is CASSFQGQNTEAFF. The DNA for the CDR3 is TGTGCCAGCAGTTTCCAGGGACAGAACACTGAAGCTTTCTTT.

This chain uses TRBV27 with TRBJ1-1; TRBD1 is a possible D gene (5 bases). The CDR3 extends over 11 amino acids. Trimming took 4 bases from V and 9 from J, leaving 9 bases between them. Germline CDR1 and CDR2: MNHEY and SMNVEV (reference sequence). CDR3 sequence (DNA): TGTGCCAGCAGTTCAACAGGAAAAGCTTTCTTT. It translates to CASSSTGKAFF.

The chain combines TRBV5-1 with TRBJ2-2; no definite D call. The CDR3 has 13 residues. Trimming took off 4 bases at V and 0 bases at J, with 4 bases between the two ends. The V gene's germline CDR1 is SGHRS and CDR2 YFSETQ. The CDR3 DNA reads as TGCGCCAGCAGCAACTCGAACACCGGGGAGCTGTTTTTT. Its translation is CASSNSNTGELFF.

There are a few counts of this clone. The genes are TRBV4-2 and TRBJ1-2; D is undetermined. Trimming left V 5 bases short and J 1 base short, with 11 bases between. The germline V gene encodes CDR1 LGHNA and CDR2 YNFKEQ. The CDR3 runs 14 residues. DNA for the CDR3: TGTGCCAGCAGCTTGACGAACTATAACTATGGCTACACCTTC. Translation: CASSLTNYNYGYTF.

V gene TRBV27 combines with J gene TRBJ2-7, with D possibly TRBD2 on 6 matching bases. The CDR3 is made up of 15 amino acids. Germline assignment: CDR1 MNHEY and CDR2 SMNVEV (reference sequence). V lost 0 bases to trimming and J lost 5 bases, with 14 bases between them. CDR3 in DNA: TGTGCCAGCAGTTTATCTTGGAGGGGTGTGGACGAGCAGTACTTC. Translated: CASSLSWRGVDEQYF.

This chain uses TRBV5-5 with TRBJ1-2, with TRBD1 matching over 8 bases. Germline values: CDR1 SGHKS, CDR2 YYEKEE (reference sequence). The CDR3 runs to 14 residues. V shed 5 bases and J 9 bases; nucleotides not matched to a gene: 12. CDR3 DNA sequence: TGTGCCAGCAGTCGGGACTCAGGGGGCGGGAGCTACACCTTC. This translates into CASSRDSGGGSYTF.

The count of this clone is one. The rearrangement links TRBV27 to TRBJ1-3; tentative D call: TRBD1 (5 bases). Per the germline V gene, CDR1 is MNHEY and CDR2 is SMNVEV (reference sequence). The CDR3 runs 18 residues. Deletions cut 7 bases from V and 1 base from J, with 23 bases between. The CDR3 here is CASISRTPYSPSGNTIYF. The CDR3 bases are TGTGCCAGCATCAGTAGGACACCTTATTCCCCTTCTGGAAACACCATATATTTT.

The rearrangement joins TRBV29-1 to TRBJ2-7; possible D gene TRBD1, 5 bases. V was trimmed by 3 bases and J by 0 bases, leaving 12 bases between them. Germline V gene sequence: CDR1 SQVTM, CDR2 ANQGSEA. The CDR3 extends over 14 amino acids. Here the CDR3 reads CSVESTVGSYEQYF. The CDR3 region has the DNA TGCAGCGTTGAGTCGACAGTTGGCTCCTACGAGCAGTACTTC.

This clone is hyperexpanded by share. The chain carries TRBV4-1 and TRBJ2-7; 7 positions agree with TRBD1. V gave up 0 bases and J gave up 5 bases; unmatched junction bases: 7. The CDR3 is 15 amino acids. The germline CDR1 and CDR2 sequences are MGHRA and YSYEKL. DNA of the CDR3: TGCGCCAGCAGCCAAGAGGGGACAGTATCCGACGAGCAGTACTTC. Translation: CASSQEGTVSDEQYF.

The chain employs TRBV6-4 and TRBJ2-1; 7 nucleotides agree with TRBD1. V was clipped by 2 bases and J by 4 bases; unmatched bases: 5. The CDR3 has 15 amino acids. Germline V gives CDR1 MRHNA, CDR2 SNTAGT. This chain's CDR3 is CASSDNRGAYNEQFF. DNA of the CDR3: TGTGCCAGCAGTGACAACAGGGGCGCTTACAATGAGCAGTTCTTC.

The chain employs TRBV9 and TRBJ2-7; a possible D gene is TRBD2 (6 bases). The ends were cut back, 4 bases at V and 6 bases at J, with 14 bases in the middle. The CDR3 consists of 13 residues. The germline V gene has CDR1 SGDLS and CDR2 YYNGEE. This CDR3 is CASSLYEGGEQYF. The CDR3 DNA reads as TGTGCCAGCAGCCTCTACGAGGGAGGCGAGCAGTACTTC.

The chain links TRBV6-6 to TRBJ2-7; TRBD2 matches at 8 bases. From germline, CDR1 is MNHNY and CDR2 SVGAGI (reference sequence). V trimming: 4 bases; J trimming: 2 bases; junction bases outside the gene matches: 10. This CDR3 region has 16 residues. CDR3 nucleotide sequence: TGTGCCAGCAGTTTCTACCCCGGGGGGGCGCCCTACGAGCAGTACTTC. Protein product: CASSFYPGGAPYEQYF.

The sample holds a few counts of this clone. This chain joins TRBV6-6 and TRBJ1-5, with D unclear. Germline CDR1 MNHNY, CDR2 SVGAGI (reference sequence). V lost 0 bases and J lost 4, with 7 bases in between. This CDR3 spans 14 amino acids. DNA for the CDR3: TGTGCCAGCAGTTACTCGGGCAGTAATCAGCCCCAGCATTTT. Amino acid sequence: CASSYSGSNQPQHF.